A selection of T cell receptor beta chains follows, all from one sample in a study of monozygotic twins with inflammatory bowel disease. TCRdb re-called the 5' RACE reads; every CDR3 protein appears as one record, without DNA. The listing records approximately 380,000 distinct CDR3 sequences. Sequencing was performed on blood. The receptor source for this set is a human donor with ulcerative colitis or Crohn's disease, or a healthy co-twin of an affected twin (not recorded which). CDR3s include the opening cysteine and the closing phenylalanine or tryptophan. The order of the fields is J gene, V gene, CDR3 protein.

TRBJ1-6	TRBV20-1	CSASSGTYNSPLHF
TRBJ1-3	TRBV11-2	CASSLVPRGLRLSGNTIYF
TRBJ2-3	TRBV7-3	CASSLTFGGRDTQYF
TRBJ2-1	TRBV5-1	CASSLGSGDSSYNEQFF
TRBJ1-1	TRBV20-1	CSAPFGGGAEAFF
TRBJ2-7	TRBV5-6	CASSSAGTGSSYEQYF
TRBJ2-3	TRBV4-1	CASSQDWATSTDTQYF
TRBJ2-5	TRBV29-1	CSVEQGSTETQYF
TRBJ2-1	TRBV29-1	CSVALASPNEQFF
TRBJ2-6	TRBV20-1	CSAGESGTGANVLTF
TRBJ2-7	TRBV12-3/TRBV12-4	CASSLLAGSSHEQYF
TRBJ1-4	TRBV7-6	CASSPYNHEKLFF
TRBJ2-1	TRBV3-1	CASSQGGGGASNEQFF